This section outlines one T cell receptor beta chain sequence together with its context. Its target is unknown. The data were taken from a study of Tregs in tolerant kidney transplant recipients. Whole-study context: Sorted recipient Tregs were expanded on donor B cells with IL-2, restimulated day 11. Sorting used antibodies to exclude donor cells. Sorting after B cell culture yielded CD25+CD127- and 4-1BB+CD40L- CD4+ cells.

Generated by immunoSEQ multiplex PCR, the TCRdb table keeps only in-frame clones and is missing some. The table lists about 11,000 clones, more than 75% of them singletons. Points from the study as a whole: Some patients' samples used different primers over time, so nucleotide sequences weren't comparable.

This TCR derives from a human patient who received a combined kidney and bone marrow transplant. The sequenced sample was Tregs from blood cultured with allogeneic cells, obtained before the transplant.

This chain's CDR3 is CASSQKKGGEATDTQYF. Written as DNA, the CDR3 is TGTGCCAGCAGCCAAAAGAAAGGGGGGGAGGCCACAGATACGCAGTATTTT. The chain carries TRBV4-2 and TRBJ2-3; tentatively, D is TRBD2 (7 bases). The CDR3 has 17 amino acids. Germline loops: CDR1 LGHNA, CDR2 YNFKEQ. V was shortened by 2 bases and J by 2 bases, with 17 bases between the two germline ends.